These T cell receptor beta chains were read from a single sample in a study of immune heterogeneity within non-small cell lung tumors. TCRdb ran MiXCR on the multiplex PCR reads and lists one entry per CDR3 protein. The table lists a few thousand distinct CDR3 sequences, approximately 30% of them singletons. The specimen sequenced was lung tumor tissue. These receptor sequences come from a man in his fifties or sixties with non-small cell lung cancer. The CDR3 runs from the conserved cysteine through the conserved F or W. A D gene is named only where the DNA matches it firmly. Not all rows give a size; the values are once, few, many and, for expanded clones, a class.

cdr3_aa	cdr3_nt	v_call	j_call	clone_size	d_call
CSVVTSGSTTDTQYF	TGCAGCGTTGTGACTAGCGGGAGTACCACAGATACGCAGTATTTT	TRBV29-1	TRBJ2-3	.	TRBD2
CASSILAGEDEQFF	TGCGCCAGCAGCATACTAGCGGGGGAAGATGAGCAGTTCTTC	TRBV5-1	TRBJ2-1	few	TRBD2
CASTSGTSGSFEQYF	TGCGCCAGCACAAGCGGAACTAGCGGGAGTTTCGAGCAGTACTTC	TRBV5-1	TRBJ2-7	medium-sized	TRBD2
CSAQSPGTWSYEQYF	TGCAGTGCTCAGTCCCCCGGGACATGGTCCTACGAGCAGTACTTC	TRBV20-1	TRBJ2-7	.	.
CASSHGGEGTTDTQYF	TGTGCCAGCAGCCATGGCGGTGAGGGGACTACAGATACGCAGTATTTT	TRBV4-2	TRBJ2-3	.	.
CASQMGPNTEAFF	TGTGCCTCTCAGATGGGGCCAAACACTGAAGCTTTCTTT	TRBV19	TRBJ1-1	.	.
CASSLGQGVYEQYF	TGCGCCAGCAGCTTGGGCCAGGGAGTGTACGAGCAGTACTTC	TRBV5-1	TRBJ2-7	large	.
CASSLFRDIYSNQPQHF	TGTGCCAGCAGCTTGTTCCGGGACATCTATAGCAATCAGCCCCAGCATTTT	TRBV5-6	TRBJ1-5	.	.
CASSLDYGGTAIYF	TGCGCCAGCAGCTTGGATTACGGGGGAACGGCCATATATTTT	TRBV5-1	TRBJ1-3	medium-sized	.
CSARTTYEQYF	TGCAGTGCCAGGACCACCTACGAGCAGTACTTC	TRBV20-1	TRBJ2-7	medium-sized	.
CASSWSSGVPVTDTQYF	TGTGCCAGCAGCTGGTCGTCGGGAGTTCCCGTCACAGATACGCAGTATTTT	TRBV7-2	TRBJ2-3	medium-sized	.
CASSGGKTNEKLFF	TGTGCCAGCAGTGGGGGTAAAACTAATGAAAAACTGTTTTTT	TRBV28	TRBJ1-4	.	.
CASSSGTGQLTVANVLTF	TGCGCCAGCAGCTCCGGGACAGGCCAGCTCACCGTGGCCAACGTCCTGACTTTC	TRBV5-1	TRBJ2-6	few	TRBD1
CASSLALGGRAYEQYF	TGTGCCAGCAGCTTGGCCTTAGGTGGGAGGGCCTACGAGCAGTACTTC	TRBV5-6	TRBJ2-7	medium-sized	TRBD2
CSARDYRTGAAGELFF	TGCAGTGCTAGAGATTATAGGACAGGGGCCGCCGGGGAGCTGTTTTTT	TRBV20-1	TRBJ2-2	few	TRBD1
CASSFRQDQETQYF	TGTGCCAGCAGCTTCAGACAGGACCAAGAGACCCAGTACTTC	TRBV7-9	TRBJ2-5	.	.
CASSFEAETDTQYF	TGTGCCAGCAGTTTCGAGGCAGAAACAGATACGCAGTATTTT	TRBV28	TRBJ2-3	few	.
CASSLQGPQNQPQHF	TGTGCCAGCAGTCTACAGGGACCCCAAAATCAGCCCCAGCATTTT	TRBV28	TRBJ1-5	medium-sized	.
CASSARQGEAFF	TGTGCCAGCAGTGCCCGACAGGGTGAAGCTTTCTTT	TRBV12-3/TRBV12-4	TRBJ1-1	medium-sized	TRBD1
CASSFCWDYGGTYEQYF	TGTGCCAGCAGTTTTTGCTGGGACTACGGGGGGACGTATGAGCAGTACTTC	TRBV28	TRBJ2-7	.	TRBD2
CASSYSGTYNEQFF	TGTGCCAGCAGTTATAGCGGAACCTACAATGAGCAGTTCTTC	TRBV2	TRBJ2-1	few	.
CASSRRGMGTQYF	TGTGCCAGCAGTCGGCGGGGAATGGGGACGCAGTATTTT	TRBV28	TRBJ2-3	medium-sized	.